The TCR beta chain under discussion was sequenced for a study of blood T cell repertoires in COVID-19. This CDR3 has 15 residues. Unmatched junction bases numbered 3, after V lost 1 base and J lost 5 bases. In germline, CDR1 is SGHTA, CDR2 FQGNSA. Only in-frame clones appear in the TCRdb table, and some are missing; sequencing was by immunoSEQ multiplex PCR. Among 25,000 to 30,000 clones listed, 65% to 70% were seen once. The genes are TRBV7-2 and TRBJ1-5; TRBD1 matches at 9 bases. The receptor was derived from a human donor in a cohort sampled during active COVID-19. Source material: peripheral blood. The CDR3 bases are TGTGCCAGCAGCTTAGGAGGACAGGGGTATCAGCCCCAGCATTTT. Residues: CASSLGGQGYQPQHF.